This T cell receptor beta chain is drawn from a study of Tregs in tolerant kidney transplant recipients. CDR1 is MDHEN, CDR2 SYDVKM, per germline. The CDR3 consists of 17 residues. Trimming took off 6 bases at V and 0 bases at J, with 18 bases between the two ends. Method: immunoSEQ multiplex PCR; TCRdb's copy keeps in-frame clones and lacks some. The sample includes 90,000 to 120,000 clones, around 90% of them seen just once. A note on this clone: The antigen remains unidentified.

General study points: Tolerant patients' donor-specific Tregs expanded beyond overall Tregs, suggesting antigen-driven growth. Validation in larger populations is needed because few patients were studied. Changing PCR primers prevented nucleotide comparison between some patients' samples.

The chain is built from TRBV28 and TRBJ1-5; maybe TRBD1 (6 bases). Material: CD4+ T cells from blood, obtained before the transplant. The source of this sequence is a human donor who received a combined kidney and bone marrow transplant. CDR3 region: CASSRPDSQYSNQPQHF. CDR3 DNA sequence: TGTGCCAGCAGCCGACCGGACAGCCAGTATAGCAATCAGCCCCAGCATTTT.